This record concerns one T cell receptor (beta chain) sequence. V lost 3 bases to trimming and J lost 1 base, with 10 bases between them. The CDR3 is 15 amino acids. Per the germline V gene, CDR1 is SGHRS and CDR2 is YFSETQ. This entry is derived from a study of blood T cell repertoires in COVID-19. Turning to the study itself: PBMCs, B-cell-depleted T cells, or T cells provided the cDNA or gDNA that made up the material.

Authors' data handling: Estimation of nucleated cell counts relied on the amplification of reference gene primers. TCRdb's table, derived via immunoSEQ multiplex PCR, lists solely in-frame clones and lacks some. The V and J calls and the clone size are those of that table, but D and trimming were determined from the DNA. The data contain some 290,000 clones, under 90% of them singletons. The chain employs TRBV5-1 and TRBJ1-4; D unresolved. Sequenced: peripheral blood. This receptor was obtained from an older woman with active or convalescent COVID-19. CDR3 DNA sequence: TGCGCCAGCAGCTCCGGAGGGCGAACTAATGAAAAACTGTTTTTT. As protein: CASSSGGRTNEKLFF.